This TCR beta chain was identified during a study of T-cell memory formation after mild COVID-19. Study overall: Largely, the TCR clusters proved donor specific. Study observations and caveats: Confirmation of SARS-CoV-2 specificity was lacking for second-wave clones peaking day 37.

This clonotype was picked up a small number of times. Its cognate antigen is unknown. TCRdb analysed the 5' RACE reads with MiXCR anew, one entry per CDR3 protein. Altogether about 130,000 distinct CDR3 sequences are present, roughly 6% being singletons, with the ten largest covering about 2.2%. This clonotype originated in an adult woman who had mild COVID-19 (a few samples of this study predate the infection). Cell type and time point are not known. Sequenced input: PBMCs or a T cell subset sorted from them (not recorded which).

CDR3 sequence (DNA): TGTGCCAGCAGTCCAGCAGGGTTCCGGGGCTACACCTTC. Protein sequence: CASSPAGFRGYTF. The V gene is TRBV12-3 or TRBV12-4, the J gene TRBJ1-2, with D possibly matching TRBD1 (5 bases). Trimming shortened V by 5 bases and J by 8 bases, and 15 bases separated the two germline ends. The CDR3 length is 13 residues.